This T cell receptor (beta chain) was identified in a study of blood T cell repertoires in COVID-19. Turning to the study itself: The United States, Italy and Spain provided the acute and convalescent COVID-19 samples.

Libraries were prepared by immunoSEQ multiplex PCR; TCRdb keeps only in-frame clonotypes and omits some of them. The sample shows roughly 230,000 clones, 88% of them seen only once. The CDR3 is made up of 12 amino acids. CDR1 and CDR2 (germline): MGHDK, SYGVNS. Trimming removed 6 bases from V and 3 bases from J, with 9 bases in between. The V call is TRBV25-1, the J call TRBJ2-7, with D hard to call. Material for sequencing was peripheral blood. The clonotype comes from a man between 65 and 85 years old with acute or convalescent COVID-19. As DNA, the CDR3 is TGTGCCAGCAGAGAGAGTAACTACGAGCAGTACTTC. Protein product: CASRESNYEQYF.